This TCR beta chain is drawn from a study of shared clonotypes between healthy human individuals. The study's findings and limits: About 5% was the fraction of naive CD4 clonotypes found shared across a few donors. Non-shared clonotypes showed lower generation probabilities than clonotypes common to all four donors. Expectations were that clonotype sharing among donors would be affected by sequencing depth.

Assay execution proceeded at the deep level. Only in-frame clones appear in the TCRdb table, and some are missing; sequencing was by immunoSEQ multiplex PCR. The table has hundreds of thousands of clones, 55% to 85% seen once. The V gene's germline CDR1 is LNHDA and CDR2 SQIVND (reference sequence). The CDR3 is 16 amino acids. The trim removed 1 base at V and 0 bases at J, leaving 6 bases unmatched. This clone has only a few counts. Its antigen is not known. The TCR was taken from a woman aged 30 to 39 in good health. The rearrangement uses TRBV19 and TRBJ2-7; TRBD1 agrees at 7 bases. The sequenced sample was memory CD4+ T cells sorted from blood. Subset here: CD45RA-negative fraction. The CDR3 loop is CASSIGAGQDSYEQYF. The CDR3 bases are TGTGCCAGTAGTATAGGCGCTGGACAGGACTCCTACGAGCAGTACTTC.